These 19 T cell receptor beta chains share one sample of origin, sequenced in a study of vaccination and CD4 T cells after COVID-19. The time point: late sampling 161 to 241 days after vaccination in a few convalescent patients. Documented treatment: roughly ten-day PBMC culture with coronavirus spike peptide pools or control peptides (ViraFEST assay). Cultured CD4+ T-cell DNA underwent Oncomine TCR Beta short-read sequencing. TCRdb independently ran MiXCR on the PCR reads; one entry per CDR3 protein. The sample has tens of thousands of distinct CDR3 sequences, about 33% seen once. Antigens for these TCRs are unknown. The specimen comprised CD4+ T cells from blood, cultured in vitro, sampled about 7 months after SARS-CoV-2 vaccination. The receptors shown here come from a human donor who had recovered from COVID-19.

The chain links TRBV25-1 to TRBJ2-7, with a weak D call TRBD1 (6 bases). V was cut by 7 bases and J by 0 bases, with 10 bases left in between. The germline V gene encodes CDR1 MGHDK and CDR2 SYGVNS. This CDR3 region has 13 residues. CDR3 amino acids: CASTGTYSYEQYF. The CDR3 DNA sequence: TGTGCCAGCACCGGGACATACTCCTACGAGCAGTACTTC.

This clonotype came up a few times. The V and J genes are TRBV20-1 and TRBJ2-7, with 7 nucleotides matching TRBD2. The V gene's germline CDR1 is DFQATT and CDR2 SNEGSKA (reference sequence). Trimming removed 0 bases from V and 0 bases from J; junction bases left unmatched: 8. The CDR3 covers 16 residues. CDR3: CSARDGQGGSSYEQYF. The CDR3 DNA sequence: TGCAGTGCTAGAGATGGCCAGGGAGGGAGCTCCTACGAGCAGTACTTC.

A remark on this clonotype: At one end, the junction sequence differs from germline, possibly due to a read error. The chain employs TRBV20-1 and TRBJ2-7, with 8 bases aligning to TRBD2. Germline V gene sequence: CDR1 DFQATT, CDR2 SNEGSKA (reference sequence). The CDR3 runs to 14 residues. The CDR3 DNA is TGCAGTGCTATTCCCGGGGGGGCCATGGGCGAGCAGTGCTTC. Its protein product is CSAIPGGAMGEQCF.

This clonotype was seen a few times. This chain links TRBV20-1 with TRBJ1-5; maybe TRBD1 (5 bases). Germline CDR1 DFQATT, CDR2 SNEGSKA (reference sequence). Trimming removed 2 bases at V and 4 bases at J, with 12 bases between. CDR3 length: 14 amino acids. The CDR3 bases are TGCAGTGCTAGACAGGGTAACACTAATCAGCCCCAGCATTTT. This translates into CSARQGNTNQPQHF.

The chain combines TRBV12-3 or TRBV12-4 with TRBJ1-5; 9 bases fit TRBD1. The CDR3 loop spans 15 amino acids. The junction had 8 bases not matched to a gene; V was cut back by 5 bases and J by 6 bases. CDR3 in amino acids: CASSRDRAVGQPQHF. In DNA form, the CDR3 reads TGTGCCAGCAGTCGGGACAGGGCGGTGGGTCAGCCCCAGCATTTT.

The chain employs TRBV2 and TRBJ2-7; 9 bases agree with TRBD1. V lost 5 bases to trimming and J lost 6 bases; unmatched junction nucleotides: 2. CDR1 SNHLY and CDR2 FYNNEI come from the germline V gene. The CDR3 runs to 12 residues. The CDR3: CASSYRGREQYF. The CDR3, as DNA: TGTGCCAGCAGTTACAGGGGGCGCGAGCAGTACTTC.

The chain links TRBV20-1 to TRBJ2-5; TRBD2 might be the D (6 bases). This CDR3 comprises 15 residues. Germline-derived CDR1 and CDR2 are DFQATT and SNEGSKA (reference sequence). V was pared by 3 bases and J by 5 bases, with 19 bases between. DNA for the CDR3: TGCAGTGCTAGTAGTGGCTGGTATGGGGGGGAGACCCAGTACTTC. It translates to CSASSGWYGGETQYF.

V usage is TRBV11-3 and J usage is TRBJ2-7; a weak D match, TRBD2 (6 bases). V was pared by 4 bases and J by 0 bases, with 25 bases between. In germline, CDR1 is SGHNT, CDR2 YENEEA. The CDR3 contains 19 residues. The CDR3 loop is CASSWGILASGRSSYEQYF. The CDR3 bases are TGTGCCAGCAGCTGGGGCATACTAGCTTCGGGAAGAAGCTCCTACGAGCAGTACTTC.

This clonotype appeared a few times. The chain carries TRBV6-2 or TRBV6-3 and TRBJ1-1; possible D gene TRBD1, 5 bases. Germline-derived CDR1 and CDR2 are MNHEY and SVGEGT. This CDR3 is built from 10 residues. The V gene lost 7 bases and the J gene lost 7 bases, with 7 bases spanning the gap. The CDR3 region has the DNA TGTGCCAGCATTACAGGTGAAGCTTTCTTT. Protein sequence: CASITGEAFF.

The chain couples TRBV7-2 to TRBJ2-1; D might be TRBD1 or TRBD2, each matching 7 bases. Germline loops: CDR1 SGHTA, CDR2 FQGNSA. V lost 6 bases and J lost 4, with 16 bases in between. CDR3 length: 15 amino acids. The CDR3 nucleotides read TGTGCCAGCAGAGTGTCAGGGGGGGAATACAATGAGCAGTTCTTC. Protein sequence: CASRVSGGEYNEQFF.

The chain links TRBV20-1 to TRBJ1-5, with D unclear. The CDR3 is 15 residues long. Germline V gene sequence: CDR1 DFQATT, CDR2 SNEGSKA (reference sequence). V was trimmed by 1 base and J by 9 bases, leaving 19 bases between them. CDR3 nucleotide sequence: TGCAGTGCTAGAGTCCACCCGGGCAGCCGAGGGCCCCAGCATTTT. As protein: CSARVHPGSRGPQHF.

The chain has TRBV12-3 or TRBV12-4 and TRBJ1-1; TRBD1 matches 7 bases. J lost 1 base, V lost 4 bases, and 3 bases had no gene match. The CDR3 runs 14 residues. In DNA, the CDR3 is TGTGCCAGCAGTTGGGACAGTTCGAACACTGAAGCTTTCTTT. This encodes CASSWDSSNTEAFF.

This clonotype was seen a handful of times. CDR3 in amino acids: CASSGLSGGATDTQYF. The CDR3 region has the DNA TGTGCCAGCAGTGGATTATCGGGGGGGGCAACAGATACGCAGTATTTT. The rearrangement uses TRBV25-1 and TRBJ2-3, with 8 bases lining up with TRBD2. Germline values: CDR1 MGHDK, CDR2 SYGVNS. The CDR3 sequence is 16 residues long. The V segment lost 4 bases and the J segment 3 bases; nucleotides outside the gene matches: 9. The full variable domain, rest sourced from reference TRBV25-1 and TRBJ2-3, is EADIYQTPRYLVIGTGKKITLECSQTMGHDKMYWYQQDPGMELHLIHYSYGVNSTEKGDLSSESTVSRIRTEHFPLTLESARPSHTSQYLCASSGLSGGATDTQYFGPGTRLTVL.

This chain links TRBV18 with TRBJ1-1, with 7 nucleotides matching TRBD1. This CDR3 is 13 amino acids long. From germline, CDR1 is KGHSH and CDR2 LQKENI. Trimming took 4 bases from V and 4 from J; bases not matched to a gene: 3. CDR3 bases: TGTGCCAGCTCACAGGGGGCGAGCACTGAAGCTTTCTTT. Translated, it gives CASSQGASTEAFF.

CDR3 protein: CSARDLSFLNTEAFF. The CDR3 DNA reads as TGCAGTGCTAGAGATCTTAGCTTCCTGAACACTGAAGCTTTCTTT. The rearrangement joins TRBV20-1 to TRBJ1-1; D gene unclear. In germline, CDR1 is DFQATT, CDR2 SNEGSKA (reference sequence). V was clipped by 0 bases and J by 0 bases, with 11 bases between them. This CDR3 region has 15 residues.

This clonotype turned up a few times. V and J are TRBV19 and TRBJ1-2; D gene uncertain. Germline V gene lookup returns CDR1 LNHDA and CDR2 SQIVND (reference sequence). This CDR3 is built from 14 residues. With 3 bases removed from V and 7 bases from J, the gap between germline ends came to 15 bases. CDR3 amino acids: CASSIMGSEAGYTF. The CDR3 bases are TGTGCCAGTAGTATTATGGGGTCGGAGGCTGGCTACACCTTC.

This clonotype was found a few times. The gene calls are TRBV6-5 and TRBJ2-1; D remains unclear. The CDR3 sequence is 16 residues long. Looked up from germline, CDR1 is MNHEY and CDR2 is SVGAGI. Trimming shortened V by 3 bases and J by 0 bases, and 12 bases separated the two germline ends. CDR3 residues: CASSYYGSPSYNEQFF. As DNA, the CDR3 is TGTGCCAGCAGTTATTACGGCAGTCCCTCCTACAATGAGCAGTTCTTC.

Concerning this clonotype itself: A junction end diverges from the germline sequence, so it may reflect a read error. The rearrangement links TRBV7-7 to TRBJ2-3; D is perhaps TRBD2 (9 bases). Germline assignment: CDR1 SSHAT and CDR2 FNYEAQ (reference sequence). CDR3 length: 14 amino acids. CDR3 nucleotide sequence: TGTGCTAGCAGGGGGCGGGAGGGAACAGATACGCAGTATTTT. It specifies CASRGREGTDTQYF. The full variable domain, in which reference TRBV7-7 and TRBJ2-3 provide the parts outside the CDR3, is GAGVSQSPRYKVTKRGQDVTLRCDPISSHATLYWYQQALGQGPEFLTYFNYEAQPDKSGLPSDRFSAERPEGSISTLTIQRTEQRDSAMYRCASRGREGTDTQYFGPGTRLTVL.

The rearrangement links TRBV6-5 to TRBJ2-7; 12 positions agree with TRBD1. CDR1 and CDR2 (germline): MNHEY, SVGAGI. The V gene end was trimmed by 4 bases and the J gene end by 4 bases; junction bases not matched to a gene: 5. The CDR3 has 15 amino acids. The CDR3 is CASSSRDRGPYEQYF. For the CDR3, the DNA is TGTGCCAGCAGTTCCCGGGACAGGGGGCCTTACGAGCAGTACTTC.